The 22 T cell receptor beta chains given below trace back to one sample, sequenced in a study of cytomegalovirus exposure and HLA in healthy donors. PCR used 60 Vbeta primers and 13 Jbeta primers. The table came from immunoSEQ multiplex PCR; TCRdb's copy has only in-frame clones and leaves some out. Of fewer than 250,000 clones listed, about three quarters are singletons. Sequencing input: PBMCs. Every receptor here comes from a woman younger than 45 in good health and CMV-seropositive.

The chain has TRBV5-4 and TRBJ2-1, with D possibly TRBD1 on 5 matching bases. CDR1 is SGHNT, CDR2 YYREEE, per germline (reference sequence). V was cut by 0 bases and J by 7 bases, with 14 bases left in between. This CDR3 contains 15 residues. The CDR3 sequence: CASSLGRNGANEQFF. DNA for the CDR3: TGTGCCAGCAGCTTGGGACGGAATGGGGCGAATGAGCAGTTCTTC.

The CDR3 sequence is CASSFGNQPQHF. As DNA, the CDR3 is TGTGCCAGCAGCTTCGGGAATCAGCCCCAGCATTTT. This rearrangement joins TRBV7-9 to TRBJ1-5, with D unclear. Germline V gene lookup returns CDR1 SEHNR and CDR2 FQNEAQ (reference sequence). This CDR3 comprises 12 residues. V lost 3 bases and J 4 bases, leaving 4 bases between the germline ends.

This clone was seen just once. V usage is TRBV5-6 and J usage is TRBJ2-2; 9 nucleotides align to TRBD1. The V and J ends lost 5 bases and 6 bases, in that order; junction bases with no gene match: 8. The CDR3 has 15 amino acids. Germline-derived CDR1 and CDR2 are SGHDT and YYEEEE. The CDR3 loop reads CASRVQGQGPGELFF. The CDR3 DNA is TGTGCCAGCAGGGTACAGGGACAGGGTCCCGGGGAGCTGTTTTTT.

The chain carries TRBV6-6 and TRBJ2-7, with 8 positions matching TRBD2. J was trimmed by 5 bases and V by 3 bases; bases with no gene match: 3. CDR1 is MNHNY and CDR2 is SVGAGI in the germline V gene (reference sequence). This CDR3 contains 13 residues. DNA of the CDR3: TGTGCCAGCAGTTATTCGGGGGGGAACGAGCAGTACTTC. This sequence encodes CASSYSGGNEQYF.

The rearrangement links TRBV27 to TRBJ1-1, with D perhaps TRBD1 (6 bases). There are 15 residues in the CDR3. Per germline, CDR1 MNHEY and CDR2 SMNVEV (reference sequence). Trimming took 2 bases from V and 5 from J, leaving 15 bases between them. CDR3 loop: CASSLDVRGATEAFF. The CDR3 coding sequence is TGTGCCAGCAGTTTAGATGTGCGGGGGGCAACTGAAGCTTTCTTT.

Concerning this clone itself: The identical CDR3 is also encoded by other nucleotide sequences in the sample. The chain couples TRBV28 to TRBJ1-1, with D hard to call. The ends were cut back, 4 bases at V and 7 bases at J, with 10 bases in the middle. The CDR3 covers 12 residues. Germline loops: CDR1 MDHEN, CDR2 SYDVKM. The CDR3 coding sequence is TGTGCCAGCAGTTCCTCCTTCGGTGAAGCTTTCTTT. Its protein is CASSSSFGEAFF.

The V and J genes are TRBV11-2 and TRBJ2-1; perhaps TRBD1 as D (6 bases). There are 16 residues in the CDR3. CDR1 and CDR2 (germline): SGHAT, FQNNGV. Trimming removed 2 bases at V and 0 bases at J, with 11 bases between. CDR3 residues: CASSLSQGISYNEQFF. The CDR3 DNA follows: TGTGCCAGCAGCTTAAGCCAGGGGATCTCCTACAATGAGCAGTTCTTC.

The chain recombines TRBV29-1 with TRBJ1-5; 9 bases are a match to TRBD1. The CDR3 consists of 12 residues. Trimming took 4 bases from V and 8 from J; bases not matched to a gene: 3. Looked up from germline, CDR1 is SQVTM and CDR2 is ANQGSEA. The CDR3 spells CSVARDREPQHF. DNA for the CDR3: TGCAGCGTTGCCCGGGACAGGGAGCCCCAGCATTTT. The variable domain in full, completed from reference TRBV29-1 and TRBJ1-5, reads SAVISQKPSRDICQRGTSLTIQCQVDSQVTMMFWYRQQPGQSLTLIATANQGSEATYESGFVIDKFPISRPNLTFSTLTVSNMSPEDSSIYLCSVARDREPQHFGDGTRLSIL.

DNA for the CDR3: TGCGCCAGCAGCATAGCGGGGGGATCCTCCTACAATGAGCAGTTCTTC. Translating gives CASSIAGGSSYNEQFF. The chain employs TRBV5-1 and TRBJ2-1; 10 nucleotides agree with TRBD2. Germline CDR1 SGHRS, CDR2 YFSETQ. After removal of 4 bases from V and 0 bases from J, the junction contained 4 bases not matched to a gene. The CDR3 is 16 residues long.

This clone showed up just a few times. In DNA, the CDR3 is TGTGCCAGCAGCTCAATCCTAGCGGGGGAGAGAGAAGAGACCCAGTACTTC. It specifies CASSSILAGEREETQYF. V usage is TRBV5-6 and J usage is TRBJ2-5; TRBD2 matches at 10 bases. The V and J ends lost 3 bases and 3 bases, in that order; junction bases with no gene match: 11. The CDR3 has 17 residues. Germline V gene data show CDR1 as SGHDT and CDR2 as YYEEEE.

The chain employs TRBV18 and TRBJ1-1; TRBD1 might be the D (5 bases). V was shortened by 3 bases and J by 3 bases, with 11 bases between the two germline ends. This CDR3 spans 14 amino acids. CDR1 and CDR2 (germline): KGHSH, LQKENI. CDR3: CASSPKAGDTEAFF. The DNA of the CDR3 is TGTGCCAGCTCACCCAAGGCGGGGGACACTGAAGCTTTCTTT.

In its sample, this clone was seen a few times. V is TRBV30 and J is TRBJ2-1, with 7 bases lining up with TRBD1. The junction had 4 bases not matched to a gene; V was cut back by 5 bases and J by 3 bases. Germline V gives CDR1 GTSNPN, CDR2 SVGIG (reference sequence). This CDR3 is 13 amino acids long. The chain's CDR3 is CAWEGDSYNEQFF. For the CDR3, the DNA is TGTGCCTGGGAAGGGGACAGCTACAATGAGCAGTTCTTC.

The chain uses TRBV4-2 and TRBJ2-2; TRBD2 matches 10 bases. Germline V gene lookup returns CDR1 LGHNA and CDR2 YNFKEQ. The V segment lost 1 base and the J segment 5 bases; nucleotides outside the gene matches: 10. CDR3 size: 18 residues. This CDR3 reads CASSQGTASGSSTGELFF. CDR3 in DNA: TGTGCCAGCAGCCAAGGGACGGCTAGCGGGAGTAGTACCGGGGAGCTGTTTTTT.

This sequence joins TRBV11-2 and TRBJ1-2, with a weak D call TRBD1 (6 bases). The germline V gene encodes CDR1 SGHAT and CDR2 FQNNGV. The CDR3 length is 13 residues. Trimming removed 8 bases at V and 4 bases at J, with 14 bases between. The CDR3 region is CASQAGAFYGYTF. CDR3 DNA: TGTGCCAGCCAGGCAGGGGCCTTCTATGGCTACACCTTC.

This chain uses TRBV6-6 with TRBJ2-1, with 7 bases identical to TRBD1. The CDR3 consists of 15 residues. Germline CDR1 is MNHNY and CDR2 is SVGAGI (reference sequence). V was clipped by 6 bases and J by 0 bases; unmatched bases: 5. CDR3 protein: CASSRGSVSYNEQFF. The CDR3 DNA is TGTGCCAGCAGCAGGGGGAGCGTCTCCTACAATGAGCAGTTCTTC.

The V call is TRBV5-6, the J call TRBJ1-1; unclear D gene. The CDR3 consists of 13 residues. Trimming cost V 2 bases and J 6 bases, with 11 bases left between them. Germline V gene data show CDR1 as SGHDT and CDR2 as YYEEEE. The CDR3 region is CASSFLRGAEAFF. Written as DNA, the CDR3 is TGTGCCAGCAGCTTCCTAAGAGGCGCTGAAGCTTTCTTT. Variable domain in full (rest from reference TRBV5-6 and TRBJ1-1): DAGVTQSPTHLIKTRGQQVTLRCSPKSGHDTVSWYQQALGQGPQFIFQYYEEEERQRGNFPDRFSGHQFPNYSSELNVNALLLGDSALYLCASSFLRGAEAFFGQGTRLTVV.

In DNA, the CDR3 is TGTGCCTGGGGTAGGGACAGGGACACTGAGCAGTACTTC. Its translation: CAWGRDRDTEQYF. The chain combines TRBV30 with TRBJ2-5; TRBD1 matches at 9 bases. The J segment lost 11 bases and the V segment lost 5 bases, leaving 12 bases of the junction unmatched. The CDR3 loop spans 13 amino acids. The germline gives CDR1 GTSNPN, CDR2 SVGIG (reference sequence).

The chain recombines TRBV6-6 with TRBJ1-4, with a tentative D call TRBD1 (5 bases). In germline, CDR1 is MNHNY, CDR2 SVGAGI (reference sequence). The V gene lost 0 bases and the J gene lost 7 bases, with 12 bases spanning the gap. CDR3 size: 15 residues. CDR3 DNA: TGTGCCAGCAGTTACTCGAACCCAAGGGGTGAAAAACTGTTTTTT. Its translation is CASSYSNPRGEKLFF.

The chain couples TRBV28 to TRBJ1-1; D remains unclear. CDR3 length: 12 amino acids. The V and J ends lost 3 bases and 7 bases respectively, with 9 bases between them. Germline V CDR1 and CDR2: MDHEN, SYDVKM. DNA of the CDR3: TGTGCCAGCAGTTTCCTCGCGGATGAAGCTTTCTTT. The encoded protein is CASSFLADEAFF.

CDR3 nucleotide sequence: TGTGCCAGCAGTTACACAACCGGGACAGGGGGCTATGGCTACACCTTC. It encodes CASSYTTGTGGYGYTF. The J gene is TRBJ1-2, the V gene TRBV6-7; 11 bases line up with TRBD1. TRBV6-7 carries the ORF label, with uncertain function. This CDR3 is 16 amino acids long. J was trimmed by 4 bases and V by 2 bases; bases with no gene match: 6.

This chain links TRBV30 with TRBJ2-2; D uncertain. In germline, CDR1 is GTSNPN, CDR2 SVGIG (reference sequence). V dropped 0 bases and J dropped 1 base, with 3 bases sitting between them. The CDR3 has 13 residues. The CDR3 DNA follows: TGTGCCTGGAGTGTACTGAACACCGGGGAGCTGTTTTTT. This sequence encodes CAWSVLNTGELFF.

The genes are TRBV27 and TRBJ2-1, with TRBD1 identical over 7 bases. The germline gives CDR1 MNHEY, CDR2 SMNVEV (reference sequence). V gave up 5 bases and J gave up 4 bases; unmatched junction bases: 8. The CDR3 covers 15 residues. This CDR3 is CASSPSGTEYNEQFF. CDR3 coding DNA: TGTGCCAGCAGTCCCTCCGGGACAGAGTACAATGAGCAGTTCTTC.